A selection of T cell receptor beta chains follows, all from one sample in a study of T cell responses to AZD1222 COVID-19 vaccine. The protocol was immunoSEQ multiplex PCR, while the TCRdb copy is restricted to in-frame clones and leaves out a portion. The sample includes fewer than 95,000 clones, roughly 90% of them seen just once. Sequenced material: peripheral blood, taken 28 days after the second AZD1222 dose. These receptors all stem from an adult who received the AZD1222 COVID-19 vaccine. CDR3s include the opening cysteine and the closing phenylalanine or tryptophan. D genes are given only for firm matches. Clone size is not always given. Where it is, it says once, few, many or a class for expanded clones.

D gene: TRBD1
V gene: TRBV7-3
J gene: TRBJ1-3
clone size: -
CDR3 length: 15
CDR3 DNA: TGTGCCAGCAGCCAGGACAGGCGACAAGGAAACACCATATATTTT
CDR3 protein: CASSQDRRQGNTIYF

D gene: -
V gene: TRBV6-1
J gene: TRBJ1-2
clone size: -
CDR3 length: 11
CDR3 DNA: TGTGCCAGCAGTGATCGCGATGGCTACACCTTC
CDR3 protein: CASSDRDGYTF

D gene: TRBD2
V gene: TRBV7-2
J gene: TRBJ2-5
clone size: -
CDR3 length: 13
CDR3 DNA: TGTGCCAGCAGCCTAGCGGCCCAAGAGACCCAGTACTTC
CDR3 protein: CASSLAAQETQYF

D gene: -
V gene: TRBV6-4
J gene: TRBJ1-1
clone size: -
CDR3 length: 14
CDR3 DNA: TGTGCCAGCTCCCAGTTCATGGGGGGCACTGAAGCTTTCTTT
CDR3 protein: CASSQFMGGTEAFF

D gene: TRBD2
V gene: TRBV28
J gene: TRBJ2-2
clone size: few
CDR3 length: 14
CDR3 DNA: TGTGCCAGCGCTAGCGGGAGTCGGACCGGGGAGCTGTTTTTT
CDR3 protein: CASASGSRTGELFF

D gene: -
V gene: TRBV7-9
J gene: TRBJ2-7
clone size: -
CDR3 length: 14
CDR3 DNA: TGTGCCAGCAGTAAGGGAGGATTGGATTACGAGCAGTACTTC
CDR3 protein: CASSKGGLDYEQYF

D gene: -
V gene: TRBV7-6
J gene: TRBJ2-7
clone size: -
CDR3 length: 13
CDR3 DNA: TGTGCCAGCAGCTTAGCGCAGGGCGGGGAGCAGTACTTC
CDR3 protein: CASSLAQGGEQYF

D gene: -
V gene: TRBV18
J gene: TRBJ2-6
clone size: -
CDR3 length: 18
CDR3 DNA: TGTGCCAGCTCACCCCAAGAGGACACTCTCTCTGGGGCCAACGTCCTGACTTTC
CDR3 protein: CASSPQEDTLSGANVLTF

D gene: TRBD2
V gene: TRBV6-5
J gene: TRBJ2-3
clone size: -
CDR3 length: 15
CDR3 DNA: TGTGCCAGCAGTCAGACTAGCGGGAGCGCAGATACGCAGTATTTT
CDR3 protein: CASSQTSGSADTQYF

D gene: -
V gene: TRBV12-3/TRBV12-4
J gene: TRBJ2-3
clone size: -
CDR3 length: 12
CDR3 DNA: TGTGCCAGCAGTCTCATGGAGGATACGCAGTATTTT
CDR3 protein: CASSLMEDTQYF

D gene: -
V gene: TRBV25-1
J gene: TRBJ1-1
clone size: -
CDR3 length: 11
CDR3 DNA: TGTGCCAGCAGTGGACGACAGACAGCTTTCTTT
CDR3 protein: CASSGRQTAFF

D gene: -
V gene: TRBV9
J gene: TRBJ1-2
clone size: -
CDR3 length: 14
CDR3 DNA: TGTGCCAGCAGCGAAGGGACGGATCATTATGGCTACACCTTC
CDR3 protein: CASSEGTDHYGYTF

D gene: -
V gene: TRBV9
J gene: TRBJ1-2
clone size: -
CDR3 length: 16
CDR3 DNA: TGTGCCAGCAGCCCTCCGGAGGGACAACCACCCTATGGCTACACCTTC
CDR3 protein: CASSPPEGQPPYGYTF

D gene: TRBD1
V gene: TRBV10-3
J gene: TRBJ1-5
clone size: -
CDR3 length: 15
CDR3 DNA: TGTGCCATCAGTGAGTCGGGGACAGACAATCAGCCCCAGCATTTT
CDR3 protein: CAISESGTDNQPQHF

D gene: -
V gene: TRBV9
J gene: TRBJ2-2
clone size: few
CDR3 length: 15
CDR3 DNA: TGTGCCAGCAGCGGGGAGGTTGCGAACACCGGGGAGCTGTTTTTT
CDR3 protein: CASSGEVANTGELFF

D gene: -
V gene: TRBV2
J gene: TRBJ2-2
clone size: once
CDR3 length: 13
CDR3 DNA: TGTGCCAGCAGTGAGATAACCACCGGGGAGCTGTTTTTT
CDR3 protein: CASSEITTGELFF

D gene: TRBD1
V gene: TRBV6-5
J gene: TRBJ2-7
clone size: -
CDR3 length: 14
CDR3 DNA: TGTGCCAGCAGTCCCGGGACAGGGTTCTACGAGCAGTACTTC
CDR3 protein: CASSPGTGFYEQYF

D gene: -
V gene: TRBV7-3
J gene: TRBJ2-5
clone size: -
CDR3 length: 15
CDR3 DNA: TGTGCCAGCAGCTATAACCCCGGGGGTCAAGAGACCCAGTACTTC
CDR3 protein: CASSYNPGGQETQYF

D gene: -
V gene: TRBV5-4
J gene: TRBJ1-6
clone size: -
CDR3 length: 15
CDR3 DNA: TGTGCCAGCAGCGGGGGGAGTCAGGCTAATTCACCCCTCCACTTT
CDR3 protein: CASSGGSQANSPLHF

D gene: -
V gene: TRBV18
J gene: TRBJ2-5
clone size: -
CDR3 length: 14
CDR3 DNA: TGTGCCAGCTCACCACCTGGGACCCAAGAGACCCAGTACTTC
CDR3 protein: CASSPPGTQETQYF

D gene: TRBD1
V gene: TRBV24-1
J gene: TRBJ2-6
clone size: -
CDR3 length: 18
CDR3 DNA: TGTGCCACCAGTGATTCCGCGACAGGGACCTCTGGGGCCAACGTCCTGACTTTC
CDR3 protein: CATSDSATGTSGANVLTF